The 4 T cell receptor beta chains listed next were all sequenced from one sample in a study of PD-1 blockade in classical Hodgkin lymphoma. Generated by immunoSEQ multiplex PCR, the TCRdb table keeps only in-frame clones and is missing some. The table has around 13,000 clones, around 85% seen once. Every patient was affected by relapse after autologous stem cell transplantation, while exposure to brentuximab vedotin was not uniform. After thawing, PBMCs were subjected to magnetic negative selection to isolate CD8+ T cells. The sample here was CD8+ T cells from blood, taken at baseline. The receptors originated from a human donor with classical Hodgkin lymphoma.

The chain joins TRBV5-5 to TRBJ1-1; D is perhaps TRBD1 (5 bases). CDR1 and CDR2 (germline): SGHKS, YYEKEE (reference sequence). The CDR3 is 16 amino acids. With 0 bases removed from V and 7 bases from J, the gap between germline ends came to 19 bases. The CDR3 is CASSLGVFWQDNEAFF. CDR3 bases: TGTGCCAGCAGCTTGGGAGTTTTCTGGCAGGACAATGAAGCTTTCTTT.

This clone has just one count. The rearrangement joins TRBV6-1 to TRBJ1-1, with TRBD1 as a possible D gene (5 bases). From germline, CDR1 is MNHNS and CDR2 SASEGT. Trimming stripped 2 bases from V and 4 bases from J, with 11 bases between. CDR3 length: 14 residues. The CDR3 loop reads CASSESRRGTEAFF. CDR3 coding DNA: TGTGCCAGCAGTGAATCACGGAGGGGCACTGAAGCTTTCTTT.

V is TRBV25-1 and J is TRBJ1-5; D gene unclear. Germline V lookup: CDR1 MGHDK, CDR2 SYGVNS. This CDR3 is built from 12 residues. V was shortened by 1 base and J by 7 bases, with 5 bases between the two germline ends. The CDR3 spells CASSEWGQPQHF. In DNA, the CDR3 is TGTGCCAGCAGTGAATGGGGACAGCCCCAGCATTTT.

V gene TRBV5-4 combines with J gene TRBJ1-4; TRBD1 might be the D (5 bases). CDR3 length: 16 amino acids. Trimming left V 4 bases short and J 6 bases short, with 19 bases between. Per germline, CDR1 SGHNT and CDR2 YYREEE (reference sequence). The CDR3 protein is CASSPYGWDGDEKLFF. For the CDR3, the DNA is TGTGCCAGCAGCCCGTACGGATGGGACGGTGATGAAAAACTGTTTTTT.